The 18 T cell receptor beta chains presented below share a single source sample, sequenced in a study of low-dose radiotherapy and immunotherapy resistance in tumors. The time point is: before trial treatment. Covering alpha and beta chains, TRAV- and TRBV-specific primers were used for the first-strand cDNA. Both a constant-region primer and a V-primer adapter served to amplify TCRs across roughly 22 PCR cycles. TCRdb re-analysed the reads in MiXCR, keeping a single row per CDR3 protein. The table lists approximately 90,000 distinct CDR3 sequences, over 15% of them singletons. The input for sequencing was PBMCs, taken before treatment. The source of these receptors is a male donor with prostate cancer.

This clonotype was seen ten or more times. The rearrangement joins TRBV10-2 to TRBJ2-7, with TRBD2 matching 10 bases. Germline loops: CDR1 WSHSY, CDR2 SAAADI. V trimming: 2 bases; J trimming: 4 bases; junction bases outside the gene matches: 8. The CDR3 covers 16 residues. CDR3 in amino acids: CASSENPAGGPYEQYF. The CDR3 DNA follows: TGCGCCAGCAGTGAGAACCCAGCGGGGGGGCCTTACGAGCAGTACTTC.

The table lists this clonotype with many counts. This sequence joins TRBV9 and TRBJ2-1, with D hard to call. The CDR3 runs to 11 residues. The germline gives CDR1 SGDLS, CDR2 YYNGEE. V lost 3 bases, J lost 5 bases, and 3 bases lay in between. The CDR3 DNA follows: TGTGCCAGCAGCGCTCACAATGAGCAGTTCTTC. Residues: CASSAHNEQFF. Full variable domain (remainder filled in from reference TRBV9 and TRBJ2-1): DSGVTQTPKHLITATGQRVTLRCSPRSGDLSVYWYQQSLDQGLQFLIQYYNGEERAKGNILERFSAQQFPDLHSELNLSSLELGDSALYFCASSAHNEQFFGPGTRLTVL.

This clonotype was seen repeatedly, ten times or more. The CDR3 protein is CASSQETYNEQFF. The CDR3 bases are TGTGCCAGCAGCCAGGAGACCTACAATGAGCAGTTCTTC. V and J are TRBV2 and TRBJ2-1; D remains unclear. The CDR3 length is 13 residues. Trimming removed 6 bases at V and 2 bases at J, with 8 bases between. Germline V gene data show CDR1 as SNHLY and CDR2 as FYNNEI.

This clonotype was picked up many times. This chain links TRBV5-4 with TRBJ2-5; 7 bases align to TRBD1. This CDR3 is 14 amino acids long. Looked up from germline, CDR1 is SGHNT and CDR2 is YYREEE (reference sequence). The V gene end was trimmed by 0 bases and the J gene end by 3 bases; junction bases not matched to a gene: 2. This CDR3 reads CASSLGGTEETQYF. CDR3 in DNA: TGTGCCAGCAGCTTGGGGGGGACAGAAGAGACCCAGTACTTC.

Details on this clonotype: With only one base between it and a far larger clone, this is likely a read error. CDR3 nucleotide sequence: TGTGCCAGCACTCCGCTAGCGGGGGGGCATGTGACAGATACGCAGTATTTT. Its protein product is CASTPLAGGHVTDTQYF. This sequence joins TRBV6-1 and TRBJ2-3, with TRBD2 matching 12 bases. V shed 7 bases, J shed 3 bases, and the junction held 11 bases outside the gene matches. Germline assignment: CDR1 MNHNS and CDR2 SASEGT. The CDR3 has 17 residues.

This clonotype was picked up many times. The chain has TRBV5-4 and TRBJ2-3; 14 nucleotides agree with TRBD2. Germline lookup yields CDR1 SGHNT and CDR2 YYREEE (reference sequence). Trimming removed 3 bases from V and 5 bases from J; junction bases left unmatched: 5. The CDR3 covers 16 residues. The CDR3 nucleotides read TGTGCCAGCAGCTCCTGGACTAGCGGGGGGCAAGATACGCAGTATTTT. Residues: CASSSWTSGGQDTQYF.

This clonotype was picked up many times. V usage is TRBV5-1 and J usage is TRBJ2-2, with a weak D call TRBD2 (5 bases). Between the trimmed V and J ends, which lost 2 bases and 4 bases, there was a span of 6 bases. This CDR3 region has 13 residues. From germline, CDR1 is SGHRS and CDR2 YFSETQ. As DNA, the CDR3 is TGCGCCAGCAGCTTAACTAGCACCGGGGAGCTGTTTTTT. It is translated as CASSLTSTGELFF.

Many counts were recorded for this clonotype. This sequence joins TRBV27 and TRBJ2-3; D gene ambiguous. With 3 bases removed from V and 2 bases from J, the gap between germline ends came to 9 bases. The CDR3 runs 14 residues. The germline gives CDR1 MNHEY, CDR2 SMNVEV (reference sequence). Here the CDR3 reads CASSFNPTTDTQYF. CDR3 nucleotides: TGTGCCAGCAGTTTTAACCCTACCACAGATACGCAGTATTTT.

This clonotype has ten or more counts. The genes are TRBV29-1 and TRBJ1-5; 9 nucleotides line up with TRBD1. J was trimmed by 6 bases and V by 7 bases; bases with no gene match: 7. The germline V gene encodes CDR1 SQVTM and CDR2 ANQGSEA. CDR3 length: 13 amino acids. CDR3 region: CSAETGGGQPQHF. In DNA form, the CDR3 reads TGCAGCGCCGAGACAGGGGGAGGTCAGCCCCAGCATTTT. Full variable domain (rest looked up from reference TRBV29-1 and TRBJ1-5): SAVISQKPSRDICQRGTSLTIQCQVDSQVTMMFWYRQQPGQSLTLIATANQGSEATYESGFVIDKFPISRPNLTFSTLTVSNMSPEDSSIYLCSAETGGGQPQHFGDGTRLSIL.

V and J are TRBV29-1 and TRBJ2-5; 8 bases align to TRBD1. V lost 5 bases, J lost 7 bases, and 9 bases stayed unmatched. The germline gives CDR1 SQVTM, CDR2 ANQGSEA. This CDR3 spans 13 amino acids. CDR3 residues: CSVLSAQGGTQYF. The CDR3 DNA reads TGCAGCGTTCTATCCGCACAGGGGGGGACCCAGTACTTC.

The V gene is TRBV11-2, the J gene TRBJ1-1, with 7 bases that match TRBD1. Germline CDR1 and CDR2: SGHAT and FQNNGV. With V trimmed by 5 bases and J by 4 bases, 10 bases remained unmatched. This CDR3 region has 15 residues. The CDR3 region is CASSPVGTVFTEAFF. The CDR3 DNA sequence: TGTGCCAGCAGCCCCGTCGGGACAGTTTTCACTGAAGCTTTCTTT.

The V call is TRBV7-2, the J call TRBJ1-5, with D possibly being TRBD1 (6 bases). V shed 5 bases and J shed 0 bases, with 20 bases lying between them. CDR1 is SGHTA, CDR2 FQGNSA, per germline. The CDR3 is 18 residues long. The CDR3: CASSPFGGGIYSNQPQHF. In DNA, the CDR3 is TGTGCCAGCAGCCCCTTTGGGGGCGGAATTTATAGCAATCAGCCCCAGCATTTT.

The chain employs TRBV28 and TRBJ2-7; tentatively, D is TRBD2 (5 bases). Per the germline V gene, CDR1 is MDHEN and CDR2 is SYDVKM. The CDR3 covers 16 residues. V dropped 4 bases and J dropped 6 bases, with 22 bases sitting between them. CDR3 sequence (DNA): TGTGCCAGCAGTTCAGCGGAACTCGCCTTGACCGGCGAGCAGTACTTC. It translates to CASSSAELALTGEQYF.

This clonotype showed up many times. The CDR3 protein is CASSPGGRGQPQHF. The CDR3, as DNA: TGTGCCAGCAGCCCCGGTGGGCGGGGTCAGCCCCAGCATTTT. This sequence joins TRBV3-1 and TRBJ1-5; D uncertain. The CDR3 covers 14 residues. With 4 bases removed from V and 6 bases from J, the gap between germline ends came to 13 bases. Germline lookup yields CDR1 LGHDT and CDR2 YNNKEL (reference sequence). Based on the CDR3 plus reference TRBV3-1 and TRBJ1-5, the full variable domain is DTAVSQTPKYLVTQMGNDKSIKCEQNLGHDTMYWYKQDSKKFLKIMFSYNNKELIINETVPNRFSPKSPDKAHLNLHINSLELGDSAVYFCASSPGGRGQPQHFGDGTRLSIL.

This clonotype was picked up many times. The chain employs TRBV6-2 or TRBV6-3 and TRBJ1-2; a possible D gene is TRBD1 (5 bases). The germline V and J ends were trimmed by 6 bases and 0 bases, with 17 bases remaining between them. CDR1 is MNHEY and CDR2 is SVGEGT in the germline V gene. This CDR3 has 16 amino acids. The DNA of the CDR3 is TGTGCCAGCAGGACCTCTTGGGACGTCCCTAACTATGGCTACACCTTC. It translates to CASRTSWDVPNYGYTF.

This clonotype was seen ten or more times. The rearrangement uses TRBV29-1 and TRBJ2-5, with 11 bases aligning to TRBD1. Unmatched junction bases numbered 13, after V lost 7 bases and J lost 9 bases. Germline lookup yields CDR1 SQVTM and CDR2 ANQGSEA. The length of the CDR3 is 14 residues. CDR3 residues: CSANRGDRGEAQYF. CDR3 DNA: TGCAGCGCCAACAGAGGGGACAGGGGGGAGGCCCAGTACTTC. The full variable domain, with the rest looked up from reference TRBV29-1 and TRBJ2-5, is SAVISQKPSRDICQRGTSLTIQCQVDSQVTMMFWYRQQPGQSLTLIATANQGSEATYESGFVIDKFPISRPNLTFSTLTVSNMSPEDSSIYLCSANRGDRGEAQYFGPGTRLLVL.

Turning to this clonotype: A far larger clone is one nucleotide away, so this likely arose from a read error. The chain joins TRBV6-8 to TRBJ2-1; 8 positions agree with TRBD2. In germline, CDR1 is MNHGY, CDR2 SAAAGT. The CDR3 runs to 15 residues. V lost 5 bases and J lost 5; bases outside the gene matches: 8. In DNA form, the CDR3 reads TGTGCCAGCAGTACCGGGACTAGAGGGGACAATGAGCAGTTCTTC. Translated: CASSTGTRGDNEQFF.

This clonotype was observed at least ten times. The V gene is TRBV21-1, the J gene TRBJ1-2; TRBD1, the table's D call, lacks a check against the DNA. TRBV21-1 is a recognized pseudogene. CDR3 length: 14 amino acids. The CDR3 sequence is CASRKKDRRSGYTF. In DNA form, the CDR3 reads TGTGCCAGCAGGAAGAAGGACAGACGAAGTGGCTACACCTTC.